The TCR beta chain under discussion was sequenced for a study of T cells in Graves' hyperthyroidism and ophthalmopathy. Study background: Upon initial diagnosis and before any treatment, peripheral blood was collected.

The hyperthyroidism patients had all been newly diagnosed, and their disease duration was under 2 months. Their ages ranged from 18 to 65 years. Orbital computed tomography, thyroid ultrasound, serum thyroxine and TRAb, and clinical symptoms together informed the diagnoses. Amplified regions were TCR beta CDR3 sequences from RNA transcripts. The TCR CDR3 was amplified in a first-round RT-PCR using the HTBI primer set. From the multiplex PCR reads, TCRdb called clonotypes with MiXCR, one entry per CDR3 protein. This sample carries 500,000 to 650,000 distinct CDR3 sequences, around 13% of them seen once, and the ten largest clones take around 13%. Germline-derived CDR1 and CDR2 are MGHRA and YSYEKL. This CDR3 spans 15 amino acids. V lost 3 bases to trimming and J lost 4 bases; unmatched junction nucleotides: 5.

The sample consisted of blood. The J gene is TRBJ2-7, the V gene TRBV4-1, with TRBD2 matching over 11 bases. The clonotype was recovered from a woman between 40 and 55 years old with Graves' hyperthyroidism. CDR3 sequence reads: CASSQGLADKYEQYF. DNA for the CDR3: TGCGCCAGCAGCCAGGGACTAGCGGACAAATACGAGCAGTACTTC.